What follows are 17 T cell receptor beta chains derived from one specimen sequenced in a study of T cells in Graves' hyperthyroidism and ophthalmopathy. Amplification of TCR beta CDR3 regions used RNA as the template. In the first-round RT-PCR of the TCR CDR3, the HTBI primer set was used. Each CDR3 protein gets one entry after TCRdb re-called the multiplex PCR reads with MiXCR. The sample has a few hundred thousand distinct CDR3 sequences, around 16% seen once. Sequencing was performed on blood. These receptors came from a woman between 25 and 40 years old with Graves' hyperthyroidism.

This clonotype was observed at least ten times. Written as DNA, the CDR3 is TGTGCCTGGAGTGATACGGCAGGGCAGGGAGAGACCCAGTACTTC. Translation gives CAWSDTAGQGETQYF. The chain joins TRBV30 to TRBJ2-5; possibly TRBD1 for D (5 bases). Germline CDR1 GTSNPN, CDR2 SVGIG (reference sequence). This CDR3 region has 15 residues. Between the trimmed V and J ends, which lost 1 base and 4 bases, there was a span of 16 bases.

The chain is built from TRBV7-9 and TRBJ1-1, with unresolved D. V lost 6 bases to trimming and J lost 3 bases, with 11 bases between them. Germline V gives CDR1 SEHNR, CDR2 FQNEAQ (reference sequence). CDR3 size: 13 residues. This CDR3 reads CASSQEAHTEAFF. CDR3 sequence (DNA): TGTGCCAGCAGTCAAGAAGCACACACTGAAGCTTTCTTT.

The J gene is TRBJ2-2, the V gene TRBV10-1; D might be TRBD1 or TRBD2, each matching 5 bases. Per the germline V gene, CDR1 is WNHNN and CDR2 is SYGVQD (reference sequence). Trimming took 2 bases from V and 10 from J, leaving 11 bases between them. The CDR3 is 13 amino acids. The CDR3: CASSEPDGTELFF. CDR3 sequence (DNA): TGCGCCAGCAGTGAGCCCGACGGGACGGAGCTGTTTTTT.

The chain carries TRBV12-3 or TRBV12-4 and TRBJ2-3, with TRBD2 identical over 13 bases. The CDR3 runs 17 residues. With 2 bases clipped from V and 5 bases from J, the junction kept 7 bases outside the gene matches. Here the CDR3 reads CASSLRGLAGVVDTQYF. Here the CDR3 DNA reads TGTGCCAGCAGTTTACGAGGACTAGCGGGAGTTGTAGATACGCAGTATTTT.

The chain is built from TRBV14 and TRBJ2-3; D ambiguous. The CDR3 has 13 amino acids. The V gene's germline CDR1 is SGHDN and CDR2 FVKESK. Deletions cut 3 bases from V and 0 bases from J, with 4 bases between. CDR3 coding DNA: TGTGCCAGCAGCCACCCCAGCACAGATACGCAGTATTTT. Residues: CASSHPSTDTQYF.

This clonotype was observed at least ten times. V usage is TRBV7-9 and J usage is TRBJ2-7; 8 bases are shared with TRBD1. Trimming removed 8 bases from V and 3 bases from J; junction bases left unmatched: 6. Germline lookup yields CDR1 SEHNR and CDR2 FQNEAQ (reference sequence). The length of the CDR3 is 13 residues. CDR3 bases: TGTGCCAGCGCTCCGGGGACAGGCTACGAGCAGTACTTC. Translation: CASAPGTGYEQYF.

The sample holds many counts of this clonotype. The J gene is TRBJ2-2, the V gene TRBV27; tentative D call: TRBD2 (5 bases). This CDR3 is 14 amino acids long. V lost 4 bases to trimming and J lost 3 bases, with 9 bases between them. Germline assignment: CDR1 MNHEY and CDR2 SMNVEV (reference sequence). CDR3 loop: CASSSGVDTGELFF. Written as DNA, the CDR3 is TGTGCCAGCAGTTCCGGGGTCGACACCGGGGAGCTGTTTTTT.

The chain is built from TRBV6-1 and TRBJ1-5, with TRBD1 matching 9 bases. V trimming: 0 bases; J trimming: 2 bases; junction bases outside the gene matches: 8. Germline lookup yields CDR1 MNHNS and CDR2 SASEGT. The CDR3 loop spans 18 amino acids. CDR3 sequence: CASSEADGTGLGNQPQHF. The CDR3 DNA reads TGTGCCAGCAGTGAAGCTGATGGGACAGGGCTGGGCAATCAGCCCCAGCATTTT.

This clonotype has more than one count but fewer than ten. This chain uses TRBV28 with TRBJ1-2; 8 bases map to TRBD1. Trimming took 6 bases from V and 7 from J; bases not matched to a gene: 10. Germline V lookup: CDR1 MDHEN, CDR2 SYDVKM. This CDR3 has 14 amino acids. CDR3 nucleotide sequence: TGTGCCAGCAGACCACAGGGGGGTTTTCGTGGCTACACCTTC. Its protein is CASRPQGGFRGYTF.

This chain connects TRBV19 to TRBJ2-7, with unresolved D. The CDR3 loop spans 12 amino acids. Looked up from germline, CDR1 is LNHDA and CDR2 is SQIVND (reference sequence). Trimming removed 5 bases from V and 6 bases from J, with 11 bases in between. CDR3 DNA: TGTGCCAGTAGTGGGTTGGGTGGCGAGCAGTACTTC. Amino acids: CASSGLGGEQYF.

At least ten counts were recorded for this clonotype. V and J are TRBV28 and TRBJ2-7, with TRBD1 as a possible D gene (7 bases). The CDR3 loop spans 14 amino acids. Germline lookup yields CDR1 MDHEN and CDR2 SYDVKM. Trimming removed 8 bases from V and 0 bases from J, with 14 bases in between. The CDR3 loop reads CASLAGGPSYEQYF. As DNA, the CDR3 is TGTGCCAGCCTAGCAGGGGGGCCCTCCTACGAGCAGTACTTC.

This clonotype was observed at least ten times. The V call is TRBV27, the J call TRBJ2-7; the match to TRBD1 covers 7 bases. The junction had 13 bases not matched to a gene; V was cut back by 6 bases and J by 2 bases. The CDR3 is 16 amino acids. Per the germline V gene, CDR1 is MNHEY and CDR2 is SMNVEV (reference sequence). This chain's CDR3 is CASSSARGMIPYEQYF. CDR3 bases: TGTGCCAGCAGCTCCGCCAGGGGGATGATACCCTACGAGCAGTACTTC.

This clonotype was found a few times. This chain links TRBV6-2 or TRBV6-3 with TRBJ2-3; TRBD1 is a possible D gene (6 bases). Between the trimmed V and J ends, which lost 3 bases and 4 bases, there was a span of 14 bases. The germline V gene has CDR1 MNHEY and CDR2 SVGEGT. The CDR3 runs to 15 residues. This CDR3 reads CASSYGGRAPDTQYF. The CDR3 coding sequence is TGTGCCAGCAGTTATGGGGGCAGGGCCCCAGATACGCAGTATTTT.

This clonotype turned up a few times. The chain recombines TRBV9 with TRBJ2-2; possibly TRBD1 or TRBD2 for D (5 bases each). The V end was cut by 3 bases, the J end by 0 bases, with 9 bases between. Germline CDR1 and CDR2: SGDLS and YYNGEE. The CDR3 spans 15 residues. The CDR3 protein is CASSGGSSNTGELFF. Here the CDR3 DNA reads TGTGCCAGCAGCGGGGGGAGCTCGAACACCGGGGAGCTGTTTTTT.

In this sample, this clonotype turned up many times. The CDR3 DNA reads as TGTGCCAGCAGTTTAAAGGCGCAGGATCAGGCTTTCTTT. It encodes CASSLKAQDQAFF. V and J are TRBV27 and TRBJ1-1; D is uncertain. Germline V gene lookup returns CDR1 MNHEY and CDR2 SMNVEV (reference sequence). Trimming left V 2 bases short and J 11 bases short, with 15 bases between. There are 13 residues in the CDR3.

This clonotype has a count of ten or more. This sequence joins TRBV28 and TRBJ2-7, with a tentative D call TRBD2 (6 bases). With 3 bases removed from V and 1 base from J, the gap between germline ends came to 16 bases. In germline, CDR1 is MDHEN, CDR2 SYDVKM. The CDR3 runs to 16 residues. CDR3 residues: CASSFGSATSSYEQYF. The CDR3 DNA reads TGTGCCAGCAGTTTCGGGTCCGCGACTAGTTCCTACGAGCAGTACTTC.

This clonotype has a count of ten or more. The gene calls are TRBV20-1 and TRBJ2-3; D may match TRBD1 or TRBD2 (5 bases each). The V gene's germline CDR1 is DFQATT and CDR2 SNEGSKA (reference sequence). V shed 7 bases and J shed 6 bases, with 20 bases lying between them. The CDR3 runs 14 residues. The chain's CDR3 is CSVPDGTWGDTQYF. In DNA form, the CDR3 reads TGCAGTGTCCCGGACGGGACCTGGGGGGATACGCAGTATTTT.